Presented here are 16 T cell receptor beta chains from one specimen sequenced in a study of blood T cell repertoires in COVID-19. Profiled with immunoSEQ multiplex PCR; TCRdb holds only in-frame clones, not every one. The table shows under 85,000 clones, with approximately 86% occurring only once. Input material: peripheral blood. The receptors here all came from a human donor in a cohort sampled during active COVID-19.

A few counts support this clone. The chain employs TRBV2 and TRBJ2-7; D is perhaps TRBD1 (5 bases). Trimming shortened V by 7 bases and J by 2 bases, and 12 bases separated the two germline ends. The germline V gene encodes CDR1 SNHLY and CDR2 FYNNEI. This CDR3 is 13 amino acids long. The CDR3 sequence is CASNSDRPYEQYF. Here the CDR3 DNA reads TGTGCCAGCAACTCTGACAGACCCTACGAGCAGTACTTC.

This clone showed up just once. The CDR3 nucleotides are TGTGCCAGCAGCTTAAACAGGGCGGTCACTGAAGCTTTCTTT. Encoded protein: CASSLNRAVTEAFF. The rearrangement joins TRBV11-2 to TRBJ1-1; tentative D call: TRBD1 (6 bases). The CDR3 sequence is 14 residues long. Germline loops: CDR1 SGHAT, CDR2 FQNNGV. Between the trimmed V and J ends, which lost 2 bases and 4 bases, there was a span of 11 bases.

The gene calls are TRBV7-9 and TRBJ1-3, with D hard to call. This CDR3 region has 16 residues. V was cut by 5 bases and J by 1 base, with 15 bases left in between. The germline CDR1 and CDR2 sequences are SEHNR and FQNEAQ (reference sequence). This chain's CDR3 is CASSRFPGKSGNTIYF. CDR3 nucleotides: TGTGCCAGCAGCCGATTCCCGGGAAAATCTGGAAACACCATATATTTT.

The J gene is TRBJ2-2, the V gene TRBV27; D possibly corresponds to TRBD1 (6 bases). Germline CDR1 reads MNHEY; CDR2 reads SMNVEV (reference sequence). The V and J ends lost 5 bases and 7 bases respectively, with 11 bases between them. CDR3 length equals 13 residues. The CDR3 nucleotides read TGTGCCAGCAGTGAACAGGGCGTCGGGGAGCTGTTTTTT. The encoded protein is CASSEQGVGELFF.

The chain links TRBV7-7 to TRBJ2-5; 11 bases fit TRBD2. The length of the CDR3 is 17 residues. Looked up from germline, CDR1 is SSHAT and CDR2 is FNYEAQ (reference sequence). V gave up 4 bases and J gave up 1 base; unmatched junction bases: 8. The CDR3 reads CASSSRGLAGGQETQYF. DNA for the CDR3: TGTGCCAGCAGCTCCCGGGGTCTAGCGGGGGGCCAAGAGACCCAGTACTTC. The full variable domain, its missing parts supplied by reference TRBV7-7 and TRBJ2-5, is GAGVSQSPRYKVTKRGQDVTLRCDPISSHATLYWYQQALGQGPEFLTYFNYEAQPDKSGLPSDRFSAERPEGSISTLTIQRTEQRDSAMYRCASSSRGLAGGQETQYFGPGTRLLVL.

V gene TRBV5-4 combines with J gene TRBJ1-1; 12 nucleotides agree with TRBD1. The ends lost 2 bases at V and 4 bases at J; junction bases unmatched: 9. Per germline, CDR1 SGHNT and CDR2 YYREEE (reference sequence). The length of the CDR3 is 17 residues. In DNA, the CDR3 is TGTGCCAGCAGCTTCCGGGACAGGGGGCGCGAGGGCACTGAAGCTTTCTTT. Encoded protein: CASSFRDRGREGTEAFF.

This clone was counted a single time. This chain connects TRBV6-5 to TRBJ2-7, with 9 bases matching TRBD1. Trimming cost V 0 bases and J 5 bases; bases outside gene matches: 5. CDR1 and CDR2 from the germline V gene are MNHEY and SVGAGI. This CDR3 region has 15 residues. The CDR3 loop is CASSYSGQGLDEQYF. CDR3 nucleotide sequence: TGTGCCAGCAGTTACTCAGGACAGGGGCTCGACGAGCAGTACTTC.

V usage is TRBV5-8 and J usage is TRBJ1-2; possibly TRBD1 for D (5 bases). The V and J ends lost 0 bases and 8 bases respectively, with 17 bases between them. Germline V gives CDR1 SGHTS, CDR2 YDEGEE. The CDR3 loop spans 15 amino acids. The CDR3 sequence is CASSLVGAGKKGYTF. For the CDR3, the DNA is TGTGCCAGCAGCTTGGTCGGGGCGGGAAAAAAAGGCTACACCTTC. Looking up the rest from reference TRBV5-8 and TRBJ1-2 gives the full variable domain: EAGVTQSPTHLIKTRGQQATLRCSPISGHTSVYWYQQALGLGLQFLLWYDEGEERNRGNFPPRFSGRQFPNYSSELNVNALELEDSALYLCASSLVGAGKKGYTFGSGTRLTVV.

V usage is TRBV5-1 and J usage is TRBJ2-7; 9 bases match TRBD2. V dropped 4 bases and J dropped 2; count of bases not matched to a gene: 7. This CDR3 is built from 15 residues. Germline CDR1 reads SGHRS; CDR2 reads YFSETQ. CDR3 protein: CASSAGASGAYEQYF. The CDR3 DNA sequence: TGCGCCAGCAGCGCTGGCGCTAGCGGGGCCTACGAGCAGTACTTC.

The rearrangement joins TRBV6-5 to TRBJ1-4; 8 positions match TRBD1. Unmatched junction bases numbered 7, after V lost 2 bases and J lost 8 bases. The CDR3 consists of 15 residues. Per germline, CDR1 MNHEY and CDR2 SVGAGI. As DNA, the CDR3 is TGTGCCAGCAGTTACGAGGGACAGGACGAAGAAAAACTGTTTTTT. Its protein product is CASSYEGQDEEKLFF.

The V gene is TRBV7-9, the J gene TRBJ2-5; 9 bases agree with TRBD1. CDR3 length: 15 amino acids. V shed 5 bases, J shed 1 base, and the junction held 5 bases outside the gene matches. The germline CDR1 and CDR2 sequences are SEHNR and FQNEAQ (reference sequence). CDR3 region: CASSPPQGAQETQYF. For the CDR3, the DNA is TGTGCCAGCAGCCCCCCACAGGGGGCCCAAGAGACCCAGTACTTC.

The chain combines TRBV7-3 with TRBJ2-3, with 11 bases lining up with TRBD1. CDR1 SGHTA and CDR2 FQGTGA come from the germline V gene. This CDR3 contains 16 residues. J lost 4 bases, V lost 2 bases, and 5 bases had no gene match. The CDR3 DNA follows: TGTGCCAGCAGCTTAGATATGGGACAGGGGGCAGATACGCAGTATTTT. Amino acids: CASSLDMGQGADTQYF.

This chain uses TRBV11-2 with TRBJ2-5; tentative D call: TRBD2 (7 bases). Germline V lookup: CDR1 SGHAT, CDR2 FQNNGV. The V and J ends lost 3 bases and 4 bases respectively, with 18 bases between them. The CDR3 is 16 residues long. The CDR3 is CASSLGAGARGETQYF. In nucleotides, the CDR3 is TGTGCCAGCAGCTTGGGGGCGGGGGCCCGTGGAGAGACCCAGTACTTC.

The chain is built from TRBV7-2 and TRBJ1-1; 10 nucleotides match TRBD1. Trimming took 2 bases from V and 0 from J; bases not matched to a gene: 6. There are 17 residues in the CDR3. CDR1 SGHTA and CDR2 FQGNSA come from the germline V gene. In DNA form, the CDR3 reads TGTGCCAGCAGCTTAAGGGACAGGGGCCTGATGAACACTGAAGCTTTCTTT. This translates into CASSLRDRGLMNTEAFF. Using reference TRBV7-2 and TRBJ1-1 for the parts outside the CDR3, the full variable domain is GAGVSQSPSNKVTEKGKDVELRCDPISGHTALYWYRQSLGQGLEFLIYFQGNSAPDKSGLPSDRFSAERTGGSVSTLTIQRTQQEDSAVYLCASSLRDRGLMNTEAFFGQGTRLTVV.

As DNA, the CDR3 is TGTGCCAGTAGCGGGGGGGCCTCCTACAATGAGCAGTTCTTC. This translates into CASSGGASYNEQFF. V and J are TRBV6-2 or TRBV6-3 and TRBJ2-1; 11 bases map to TRBD2. Germline V CDR1 and CDR2: MNHEY, SVGEGT. The CDR3 consists of 14 residues. The J segment lost 0 bases and the V segment lost 9 bases, leaving 1 base of the junction unmatched.

The CDR3 spells CASTRPLGRERGEKLFF. The DNA of the CDR3 is TGTGCCAGCACGAGGCCTCTCGGTCGGGAGAGGGGAGAAAAACTGTTTTTT. The chain joins TRBV6-8 to TRBJ1-4; perhaps TRBD1 as D (5 bases). This CDR3 region has 17 residues. Germline V gene sequence: CDR1 MNHGY, CDR2 SAAAGT. V was clipped by 7 bases and J by 8 bases, with 26 bases between them.